This entry is about one TCR beta chain. Germline V gene data show CDR1 as LNHDA and CDR2 as SQIVND (reference sequence). The V segment lost 6 bases and the J segment 3 bases; nucleotides outside the gene matches: 2. CDR3 size: 15 residues. These data are taken from a study of shared clonotypes between healthy human individuals. The method was immunoSEQ multiplex PCR; TCRdb's version includes in-frame clones alone and lacks a portion of them. There are roughly 490,000 clones in the sample; 76% occur only once, and 10% to 15% lies in the top ten. Each of the donors was a healthy adult who was HIV-negative and had not had a recent acute infection or vaccination.

Material for sequencing was PBMCs. The chain uses TRBV19 and TRBJ2-1; 13 nucleotides line up with TRBD2. The sequence was collected from a woman in her thirties or forties in good health. Some clones in this sample may be carry-over from other donors' samples. The CDR3 region is CASSGLAGVYNEQFF. For the CDR3, the DNA is TGTGCCAGTAGCGGACTAGCGGGAGTCTACAATGAGCAGTTCTTC. Full variable domain (missing parts from reference TRBV19 and TRBJ2-1): DGGITQSPKYLFRKEGQNVTLSCEQNLNHDAMYWYRQDPGQGLRLIYYSQIVNDFQKGDIAEGYSVSREKKESFPLTVTSAQKNPTAFYLCASSGLAGVYNEQFFGPGTRLTVL.